This T cell receptor (beta chain) was sequenced in a study of blood T cell repertoires in COVID-19. About the research overall: The samples span acute and convalescent COVID-19 from the United States, Italy and Spain. T cells, B-cell-depleted T cells, or PBMCs provided the cDNA or gDNA that served as material.

The authors' processing: From reference gene primer amplification, estimates of nucleated cell counts were derived. Profiling relied on immunoSEQ multiplex PCR, and the TCRdb table lists in-frame clones only, not all of them. V and J calls and clone size are as listed in that table; D and trimming were resolved from the DNA. The repertoire holds 110,000 to 150,000 clones, with 84% as singletons. V was trimmed by 0 bases and J by 8 bases, leaving 11 bases between them. This CDR3 has 14 residues. Germline V gives CDR1 SGHTA, CDR2 FQGTGA. This receptor was taken from a human donor in a cohort sampled during active COVID-19. Input material: peripheral blood. The rearrangement joins TRBV7-3 to TRBJ2-1, with D tentatively TRBD1 (5 bases). CDR3 DNA sequence: TGTGCCAGCAGCTTAACGCTACAAGGGGATGAGCAGTTCTTC. It specifies CASSLTLQGDEQFF.